The clone carrying this T cell receptor beta chain was recorded a few times. Germline CDR1 and CDR2: LGHDT and YNNKEL (reference sequence). V lost 1 base, J lost 1 base, and 5 bases lay in between. The CDR3 length is 13 residues. Sequencing was performed with immunoSEQ multiplex PCR; in TCRdb, only in-frame clones are kept and a portion is missing. The data show 120,000 or so clones, with around 81% seen just once and 3.8% held by the top ten. The sample originates from a study of blood T cell repertoires in COVID-19. The J gene is TRBJ2-7, the V gene TRBV3-1 (or the pseudogene TRBV3-2); D is undetermined. The sequence came from a woman aged 45 to 65 with acute or convalescent COVID-19. The sample taken for sequencing was peripheral blood. In nucleotides, the CDR3 is TGTGCCAGCAGCCAAGCTTTTTCCTACGAGCAGTACTTC. Protein: CASSQAFSYEQYF.